This section outlines one T cell receptor (beta chain) sequence together with its context. The antigen remains unidentified. This CDR3 is 15 amino acids long. The germline V gene encodes CDR1 MRHNA and CDR2 SNTAGT. Between the trimmed V and J ends, which lost 9 bases and 4 bases, there was a span of 21 bases. This specimen comes from a study of cytotoxic CD8 clonotypes in ibrutinib-treated CLL. The intended depth for sequencing was 1 in 200,000 to 1 in 1 million T cells. Sequencing was performed with immunoSEQ multiplex PCR; in TCRdb, only in-frame clones are kept and a portion is missing. The sample holds some 120,000 clones; roughly 80% are singletons and the top ten take 3% to 4%. Study-wide points: Sample timing was unmatched between remission and later-progressing patients; lymph nodes unstudied.

Investigators sourced approximately 2 micrograms of genomic DNA from cryopreserved PBMCs for TCR beta libraries. The source of this sequence is a human donor with chronic lymphocytic leukemia. The rearrangement uses TRBV6-4 and TRBJ1-2, with a weak D call TRBD1 (5 bases). The specimen was PBMCs, collected after 24 months of ibrutinib treatment. This chain's CDR3 is CAREPQGLLLYGYTF. Written as DNA, the CDR3 is TGTGCCAGGGAACCCCAGGGTCTCCTTCTCTATGGCTACACCTTC.